This TCR beta chain appears in the sequencing data of a study of a mutant IDH1 vaccine in newly diagnosed glioma. For the study at large: There were 62.5% males and 37.5% females among treated patients, whose mean age was about 44 years. Radiotherapy, temozolomide, or both had been given previously, and both were given to most.

The time point was: baseline, week 1 (first vaccination visit). Documented treatment: pre-vaccination baseline after standard-of-care therapy. Every donor had a new WHO grade 3 or 4 astrocytoma that was IDH1-mutant, with loss of nuclear ATRX. TCRdb keeps only in-frame clones here, not all; method: immunoSEQ multiplex PCR. The table has about 88,000 clones, roughly 82% seen once; the top ten hold roughly 5%. The V and J ends lost 6 bases and 6 bases, in that order; junction bases with no gene match: 8. Germline V gene data show CDR1 as MNHEY and CDR2 as SVGAGI. The CDR3 runs to 15 residues. The sequence derives from a man aged 40-50 years with glioma. Some clones in this sample may be carry-over from other donors' samples. The chain has TRBV6-5 and TRBJ2-4; 10 nucleotides agree with TRBD1. The starting material was PBMCs, obtained from a glioma patient treated with radiotherapy, temozolomide or both. For the CDR3, the DNA is TGTGCCAGCAGATCCTGGACAGGGGGTCCAAACATTCAGTACTTC. Amino acids: CASRSWTGGPNIQYF.